Listed below are T cell receptor beta chains from one sample, sequenced in a study of blood T cell repertoires in COVID-19. Sequencing used immunoSEQ multiplex PCR; TCRdb keeps in-frame clones, though not all of them. The data show approximately 210,000 clones, around 95% seen once. The sequenced sample was peripheral blood. Receptor source: a man aged 25 to 40 with COVID-19, enrolled during active disease. Both conserved end residues are part of each CDR3. A D gene is named only where the DNA matches it firmly. Expanded clones get a size class; other rows say once, few or many, or leave the size out.

-,-,TRBV11-2,CASSFGQSGNTIYF
-,once,TRBV29-1,CSVKGGDTEAFF
TRBD2,-,TRBV5-4,CASSSSRSSGGKYTQYF
-,-,TRBV28,CASSLGGNVDEKLFF
-,-,TRBV7-2,CASSMTRGSWSNQPQHF
-,-,TRBV10-3,CAISEETGYYEQYF
TRBD1,-,TRBV2,CASRGDSPNEKLFF
TRBD2,-,TRBV7-9,CASSEGLAGGHEQFF
-,-,TRBV11-2,CASSRGPDRMSQYF
TRBD2,-,TRBV6-4,CASSDASGGFADEQFF
-,-,TRBV5-4,CASSYYYEQYF
-,-,TRBV9,CASSLGRKGQGWPGTQYF
TRBD2,-,TRBV9,CASSVVTSGATGELFF
-,-,TRBV5-1,CASTRAGGYEETQYF
TRBD1,few,TRBV9,CASSVGMTGPYEQYF
TRBD1,-,TRBV5-4,CASRGGGTGHNLGTGELFF
-,-,TRBV7-9,CASSLGYLEAGELFF
-,-,TRBV9,CASSGMTGSPLHF
TRBD1,-,TRBV30,CAFYRGWGYTF
-,once,TRBV19,CASSTPQLGYGYTF
-,-,TRBV7-9,CASSLQGVSGNTIYF
TRBD1,-,TRBV11-2,CASSKRQGETEAFF
-,-,TRBV7-3,CASSPLGDDYGYTF
-,-,TRBV5-1,CASSPAIGVSGNTIYF
TRBD2,-,TRBV25-1,CASSRSGGNYEQYF
-,-,TRBV11-2,CASSLIQGIDEQYF
-,-,TRBV19,CASLAAGNTIYF
TRBD1,-,TRBV4-1,CASSPTTLYRGRNTEAFF
TRBD2,once,TRBV5-6,CASSPTGTSFTGELFF
-,-,TRBV30,CAWSPLDSNEKLFF
-,-,TRBV6-6,CASSYSAALNEKLFF
TRBD1,-,TRBV5-1,CASSSPRDRNTGELFF
-,-,TRBV5-1,CASSNPGGNTEAFF
TRBD2,-,TRBV5-4,CASSTTSGVGETQYF
TRBD1,-,TRBV27,CASRTLMGQGTEAFF
-,-,TRBV4-1,CASSHNWGGTDTQYF
-,-,TRBV5-1,CASSLGTANYGYTF
TRBD1,-,TRBV6-6,CAATDRVSNYGYTF
TRBD1,-,TRBV5-1,CASSLQGEGEKLFF
TRBD1,few,TRBV27,CASRWGTGLHEQYF
TRBD1,-,TRBV7-9,CASRPFRGPGGETQYF
-,-,TRBV19,CASSPGHTNTGELFF
-,once,TRBV19,CASRSQTDSYNEKLFF
TRBD2,-,TRBV24-1,CATSDFGLAGGPMNEQFF
TRBD1,-,TRBV3-1/TRBV3-2,CASSQLSGQGGPEAFF
-,-,TRBV19,CASSPQVFLRSGNTIYF
TRBD1,-,TRBV19,CASSTSVRQGSPLSNQPQHF
-,once,TRBV12-5,CASGLTSADTQYF
TRBD1,-,TRBV5-4,CASSLGGIRDRGYEQYF
-,-,TRBV27,CASAPRRGEQYF
-,-,TRBV6-6,CASSYSGGNYGYTF
TRBD1,-,TRBV2,CASSGQGAQYF
TRBD1,-,TRBV6-5,CASSPLDRGAIGAFF
-,-,TRBV2,CASSVYSGANVLTF